What follows is one TCR beta chain and its context. PCR involved 60 Vbeta and 13 Jbeta primers. Assay used: immunoSEQ multiplex PCR; TCRdb lists only in-frame clones, some missing. The table lists over 150,000 clones, over 65% of them singletons, with 1.4% to 1.5% in the top ten. CDR3 length equals 15 residues. The germline CDR1 and CDR2 sequences are MGHRA and YSYEKL. The ends were cut back, 6 bases at V and 1 base at J, with 14 bases in the middle. This sample stems from a study of cytomegalovirus exposure and HLA in healthy donors. The chain uses TRBV4-1 and TRBJ2-3, with D maybe TRBD2 (5 bases). Sequenced sample: PBMCs. The receptor's source is a woman aged 25 to 39 in good health and CMV-seropositive. The CDR3 protein is CASRRGVSGTDTQYF. The CDR3 region has the DNA TGCGCCAGCAGGCGAGGCGTTAGCGGCACAGATACGCAGTATTTT.